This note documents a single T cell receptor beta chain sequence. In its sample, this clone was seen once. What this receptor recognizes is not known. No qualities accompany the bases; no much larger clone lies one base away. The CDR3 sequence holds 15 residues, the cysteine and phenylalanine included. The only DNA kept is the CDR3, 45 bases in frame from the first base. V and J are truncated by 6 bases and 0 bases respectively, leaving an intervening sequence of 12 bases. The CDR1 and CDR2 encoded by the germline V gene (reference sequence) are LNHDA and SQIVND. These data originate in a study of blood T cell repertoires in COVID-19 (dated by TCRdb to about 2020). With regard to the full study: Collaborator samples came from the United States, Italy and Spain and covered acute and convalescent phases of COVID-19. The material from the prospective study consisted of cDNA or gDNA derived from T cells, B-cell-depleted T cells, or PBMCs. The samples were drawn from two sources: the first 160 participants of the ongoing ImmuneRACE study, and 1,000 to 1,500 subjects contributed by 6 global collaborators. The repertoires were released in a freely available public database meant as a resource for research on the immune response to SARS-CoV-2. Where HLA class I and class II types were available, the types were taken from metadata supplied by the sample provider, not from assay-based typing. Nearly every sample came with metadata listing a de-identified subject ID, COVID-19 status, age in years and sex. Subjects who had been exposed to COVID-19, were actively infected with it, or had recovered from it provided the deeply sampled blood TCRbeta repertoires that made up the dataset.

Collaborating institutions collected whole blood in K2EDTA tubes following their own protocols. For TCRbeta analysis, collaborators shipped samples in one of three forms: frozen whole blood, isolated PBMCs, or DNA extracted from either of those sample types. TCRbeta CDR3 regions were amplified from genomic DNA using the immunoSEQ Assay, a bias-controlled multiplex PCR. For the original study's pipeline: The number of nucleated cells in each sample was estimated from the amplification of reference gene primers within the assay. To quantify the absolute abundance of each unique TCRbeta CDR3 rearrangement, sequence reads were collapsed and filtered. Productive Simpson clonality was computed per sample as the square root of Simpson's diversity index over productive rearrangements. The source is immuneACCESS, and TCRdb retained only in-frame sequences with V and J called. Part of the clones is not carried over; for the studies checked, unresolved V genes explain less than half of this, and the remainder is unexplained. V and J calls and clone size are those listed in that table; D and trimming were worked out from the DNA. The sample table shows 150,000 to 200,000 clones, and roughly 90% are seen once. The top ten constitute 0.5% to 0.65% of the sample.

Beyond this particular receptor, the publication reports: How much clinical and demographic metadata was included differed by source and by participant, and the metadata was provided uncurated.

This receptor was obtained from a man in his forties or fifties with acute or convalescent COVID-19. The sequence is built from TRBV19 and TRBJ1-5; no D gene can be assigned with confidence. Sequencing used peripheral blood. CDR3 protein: CASRVQRSSNQPQHF. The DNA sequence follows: TGTGCCAGTAGGGTTCAACGGTCTAGCAATCAGCCCCAGCATTTT.